One T cell receptor beta chain is described in this entry. Its antigen is not known. TCRdb independently ran MiXCR on the RT-PCR reads; one entry per CDR3 protein. The profile shows about 160,000 distinct CDR3 sequences, about 11% of them singletons. The data belong to a study of response to subunit inactivated influenza vaccine. Study-wide results and limits: Each seasonal flu vaccination may recruit only limited new T cells, authors suggested.

This CDR3 is built from 13 residues. The V and J ends lost 5 bases and 10 bases respectively, with 18 bases between them. Germline lookup yields CDR1 SGHAT and CDR2 FQNNGV. This TCR was recovered from a man aged 50-59 years who received an inactivated influenza vaccine. The sample here was non-naive T cells sorted from PBMCs, taken roughly 6 weeks after vaccination. The chain has TRBV11-2 and TRBJ2-7; D is perhaps TRBD2 (5 bases). CDR3 DNA sequence: TGTGCCAGCAGCCGAGGACCCACCGGGATCCAGTACTTC. Translated, it gives CASSRGPTGIQYF.